A single sample gave rise to the 28 T cell receptor beta chains below, sequenced in a study of read filtering for tumor transcriptome and immune sequencing. From 350 to 500 ng of RNA, a library with molecular barcoded alpha/delta and beta/gamma adaptors was made. Each CDR3 protein is one row after TCRdb ran MiXCR on the reads. Of about 63,000 distinct CDR3 sequences in the sample, about 15% are singletons; the top ten hold about 42%. The sequencing sample was made of a population of CD138-negative cells sorted from bone marrow. These receptor sequences come from a donor aged 40 or older with multiple myeloma.

This clonotype was seen repeatedly, ten times or more. V gene TRBV6-1 combines with J gene TRBJ2-4; 8 bases match TRBD2. The germline V gene has CDR1 MNHNS and CDR2 SASEGT. V trimming: 7 bases; J trimming: 2 bases; junction bases outside the gene matches: 7. This CDR3 is built from 15 residues. The CDR3 DNA sequence: TGTGCCAGCACCCGGGAGGGAGACCCCAAAAACATTCAGTACTTC. Translation gives CASTREGDPKNIQYF.

This clonotype was observed a handful of times. A read error is possible here, since a much larger clone lies one base away. V and J are TRBV12-3 or TRBV12-4 and TRBJ1-5; tentative D call: TRBD1 (6 bases). The CDR3 has 14 amino acids. The CDR3 spells CASSLTGSNQLQHF. For the CDR3, the DNA is TGTGCCAGCAGTTTGACAGGCAGCAATCAGCTCCAGCATTTT.

The J gene is TRBJ2-1, the V gene TRBV7-2; the D is unclear. Germline CDR1 SGHTA, CDR2 FQGNSA. The CDR3 runs 12 residues. The V gene lost 7 bases and the J gene lost 1 base, with 5 bases spanning the gap. CDR3 sequence: CASTRSYNEQFF. The DNA for the CDR3 is TGTGCCAGCACGCGGTCCTACAATGAGCAGTTCTTC. The full variable domain, with the rest looked up from reference TRBV7-2 and TRBJ2-1, is GAGVSQSPSNKVTEKGKDVELRCDPISGHTALYWYRQSLGQGLEFLIYFQGNSAPDKSGLPSDRFSAERTGGSVSTLTIQRTQQEDSAVYLCASTRSYNEQFFGPGTRLTVL.

This clonotype was counted many times. V and J are TRBV5-4 and TRBJ1-2; 7 bases match TRBD1. The CDR3 totals 13 residues. Germline V CDR1 and CDR2: SGHNT, YYREEE (reference sequence). The V gene end was trimmed by 1 base and the J gene end by 5 bases; junction bases not matched to a gene: 2. The CDR3 reads CASSLSGQYGYTF. In nucleotides, the CDR3 is TGTGCCAGCAGCTTGTCGGGACAGTATGGCTACACCTTC.

There are a few counts of this clonotype. V is TRBV4-2 and J is TRBJ2-2, with D tentatively TRBD2 (5 bases). This CDR3 has 17 residues. Germline CDR1 reads LGHNA; CDR2 reads YNFKEQ. Deletions cut 0 bases from V and 6 bases from J, with 17 bases between. The CDR3 DNA is TGTGCCAGCAGCCAAGATGTGTCGTACCCGAGGGCCGGGGAGCTGTTTTTT. It translates to CASSQDVSYPRAGELFF.

The chain couples TRBV27 to TRBJ2-3; the match to TRBD2 covers 8 bases. CDR3 length: 15 amino acids. Germline CDR1 reads MNHEY; CDR2 reads SMNVEV (reference sequence). The junction had 7 bases not matched to a gene; V was cut back by 5 bases and J by 3 bases. The CDR3 sequence is CASSAHERETDTQYF. The CDR3 coding sequence is TGTGCCAGCAGTGCCCACGAGCGGGAGACAGATACGCAGTATTTT.

This clonotype was observed at least ten times. The chain uses TRBV20-1 and TRBJ2-7, with D possibly being TRBD1 (6 bases). The length of the CDR3 is 14 residues. Germline V gene sequence: CDR1 DFQATT, CDR2 SNEGSKA (reference sequence). V lost 2 bases and J lost 6, with 17 bases in between. This CDR3 is CSARLGAPASEQYF. CDR3 coding DNA: TGCAGTGCTAGACTGGGGGCTCCCGCGTCCGAGCAGTACTTC.

Ten or more counts support this clonotype. The chain links TRBV18 to TRBJ2-7; 7 bases align to TRBD1. The CDR3 has 14 amino acids. Germline loops: CDR1 KGHSH, CDR2 LQKENI. With 1 base clipped from V and 3 bases from J, the junction kept 3 bases outside the gene matches. The CDR3 nucleotides are TGTGCCAGCTCACCACAGGGGGCTGACTACGAGCAGTACTTC. Translation: CASSPQGADYEQYF.

Ten or more counts support this clonotype. The chain links TRBV19 to TRBJ1-1, with D maybe TRBD1 (6 bases). Germline-derived CDR1 and CDR2 are LNHDA and SQIVND (reference sequence). CDR3 length: 13 residues. With 3 bases removed from V and 4 bases from J, the gap between germline ends came to 9 bases. CDR3 DNA sequence: TGTGCCAGTAGTATGGGGGCCGGCACTGAAGCTTTCTTT. Translated: CASSMGAGTEAFF.

This clonotype showed up many times. V usage is TRBV29-1 and J usage is TRBJ1-1; tentative D call: TRBD1 (6 bases). This CDR3 contains 13 residues. The germline V and J ends were trimmed by 8 bases and 5 bases, with 18 bases remaining between them. The germline gives CDR1 SQVTM, CDR2 ANQGSEA. The CDR3 sequence: CSLEAQGGTEAFF. CDR3 DNA: TGCAGCTTAGAAGCACAGGGTGGGACTGAAGCTTTCTTT. Filled out from reference TRBV29-1 and TRBJ1-1, the complete variable domain reads SAVISQKPSRDICQRGTSLTIQCQVDSQVTMMFWYRQQPGQSLTLIATANQGSEATYESGFVIDKFPISRPNLTFSTLTVSNMSPEDSSIYLCSLEAQGGTEAFFGQGTRLTVV.

The V and J genes are TRBV6-1 and TRBJ1-5; TRBD1 agrees at 8 bases. CDR1 and CDR2 (germline): MNHNS, SASEGT. This CDR3 contains 15 residues. V gave up 4 bases and J gave up 7 bases; unmatched junction bases: 9. The CDR3 loop reads CASSVMDRAGQPQHF. The CDR3 region has the DNA TGTGCCAGCAGTGTCATGGACAGGGCTGGGCAGCCCCAGCATTTT.

The CDR3 region has the DNA TGCAGTGCTAGAGTATCTGGACAAGGAAACACCATATATTTT. It encodes CSARVSGQGNTIYF. V is TRBV20-1 and J is TRBJ1-3; a possible D gene is TRBD1 (5 bases). V was clipped by 1 base and J by 4 bases, with 11 bases between them. CDR3 length: 14 residues. Germline CDR1 and CDR2: DFQATT and SNEGSKA (reference sequence).

This clonotype was counted ten times or more. The V call is TRBV6-1, the J call TRBJ2-4; TRBD2 aligns across 13 bases. The trim removed 2 bases at V and 0 bases at J, leaving 10 bases unmatched. Germline CDR1 and CDR2: MNHNS and SASEGT. The CDR3 has 20 residues. As DNA, the CDR3 is TGTGCCAGCAGTGAAAGGGGGACTAGCGGGGCCTTGCTAGCCAAAAACATTCAGTACTTC. Protein product: CASSERGTSGALLAKNIQYF.

This clonotype was detected ten times or more. The rearrangement joins TRBV20-1 to TRBJ2-7, with 13 nucleotides matching TRBD2. V dropped 3 bases and J dropped 4; count of bases not matched to a gene: 3. Germline-derived CDR1 and CDR2 are DFQATT and SNEGSKA (reference sequence). CDR3 size: 14 residues. DNA of the CDR3: TGCAGTGCTAGCCAGGGACTAGCGGGATACGAGCAGTACTTC. Its translation is CSASQGLAGYEQYF.

The CDR3: CSVGSGNTGELFF. CDR3 DNA: TGCAGCGTTGGCTCAGGGAACACCGGGGAGCTGTTTTTT. V and J are TRBV29-1 and TRBJ2-2; no definite D call. The CDR3 has 13 amino acids. Germline lookup yields CDR1 SQVTM and CDR2 ANQGSEA. Trimming removed 4 bases from V and 1 base from J, with 7 bases in between.

Ten or more counts support this clonotype. The rearrangement links TRBV6-2 or TRBV6-3 to TRBJ2-1; no reliable D call. The V gene's germline CDR1 is MNHEY and CDR2 SVGEGT. The CDR3 length is 17 residues. V shed 0 bases and J shed 0 bases, with 12 bases lying between them. DNA of the CDR3: TGTGCCAGCAGTTACTCGTCGGTACTCAGCTCCTACAATGAGCAGTTCTTC. Its protein is CASSYSSVLSSYNEQFF.

The CDR3 is CASSARGAADTQYF. CDR3 nucleotides: TGTGCCAGCAGTGCCCGGGGGGCCGCAGATACGCAGTATTTT. The chain has TRBV2 and TRBJ2-3, with a possible D match to TRBD2 (7 bases). The germline V gene has CDR1 SNHLY and CDR2 FYNNEI. The CDR3 covers 14 residues. V lost 4 bases and J lost 4, with 12 bases in between.

This clonotype was recorded at least ten times. The gene calls are TRBV6-5 and TRBJ1-2; 7 bases map to TRBD1. The CDR3 consists of 13 residues. The junction had 2 bases not matched to a gene; V was cut back by 4 bases and J by 3 bases. Germline CDR1 is MNHEY and CDR2 is SVGAGI. Here the CDR3 reads CASSSGQYYGYTF. The CDR3 coding sequence is TGTGCCAGCAGTTCGGGACAGTACTATGGCTACACCTTC.

This clonotype was recorded many times. The V gene is TRBV5-1, the J gene TRBJ1-1, with 8 nucleotides matching TRBD1. J was trimmed by 0 bases and V by 7 bases; bases with no gene match: 2. Germline CDR1 and CDR2: SGHRS and YFSETQ. This CDR3 has 13 residues. The chain's CDR3 is CASGQGMNTEAFF. CDR3 coding DNA: TGCGCCAGCGGACAGGGAATGAACACTGAAGCTTTCTTT.

The chain links TRBV24-1 to TRBJ1-1; 9 nucleotides agree with TRBD1. CDR3 length equals 14 residues. In germline, CDR1 is KGHDR, CDR2 SFDVKD. Losses at the gene ends were 12 bases for V and 4 bases for J; bases not matched to a gene: 11. CDR3 amino acids: CAHARDRERTEAFF. As DNA, the CDR3 is TGTGCCCACGCGCGGGACAGGGAACGCACTGAAGCTTTCTTT.

This clonotype has at least ten counts. V and J are TRBV7-9 and TRBJ2-2; D remains ambiguous. CDR1 and CDR2 from the germline V gene are SEHNR and FQNEAQ (reference sequence). The CDR3 covers 14 residues. V was cut by 1 base and J by 1 base, with 4 bases left in between. In nucleotides, the CDR3 is TGTGCCAGCAGCTTAGTTGAGAACACCGGGGAGCTGTTTTTT. Its protein is CASSLVENTGELFF.

This clonotype was recorded at least ten times. This chain joins TRBV12-3 or TRBV12-4 and TRBJ2-5, with 11 bases that match TRBD1. The CDR3 has 15 amino acids. Germline trimming cut 4 bases from V and 4 bases from J; bases unmatched to any gene: 5. The CDR3 region has the DNA TGTGCCAGCAGTTACGCCGGGACAGGGGGAGAGACCCAGTACTTC. Its protein product is CASSYAGTGGETQYF.

A word on this clonotype: At one of its ends the junction is not consistent with the germline gene, which may arise from a read error. The chain links TRBV20-1 to TRBJ2-5; TRBD1 matches at 10 bases. This CDR3 comprises 14 residues. The germline V gene encodes CDR1 DFQATT and CDR2 SNEGSKA (reference sequence). The CDR3 DNA reads TGCAGTGCTGGAGACAGGGGGCGCTGGGAGACCCAGTACTTC. Protein sequence: CSAGDRGRWETQYF.

A remark on this clonotype: The CDR3 end shows no conserved phenylalanine or tryptophan, and so a read error is likely. The chain employs TRBV20-1 and TRBJ2-7; D may be TRBD1 (6 bases). From germline, CDR1 is DFQATT and CDR2 SNEGSKA (reference sequence). The CDR3 is 13 residues long. For the CDR3, the DNA is TGCAGTGCAAGAGAAGGGGGTAACTACGAGCAGTACCTC. As protein: CSAREGGNYEQYL.

This clonotype turned up a few times. A read error is possible here, since a much larger clone lies one base away. The gene calls are TRBV10-3 and TRBJ1-1; D remains unclear. CDR1 is ENHRY and CDR2 is SYGVKD in the germline V gene. The CDR3 sequence is 13 residues long. V dropped 5 bases and J dropped 1 base, with 8 bases sitting between them. Here the CDR3 reads CAISHPENTEAFF. CDR3 in DNA: TGTGCCATCAGTCACCCGGAGAACACTGAAGCTTTCTTT.

This clonotype was detected ten times or more. CDR3: CASSSPGLAGGGEQFF. For the CDR3, the DNA is TGTGCCAGCAGTTCCCCCGGGTTAGCGGGGGGTGGTGAGCAGTTCTTC. The rearrangement uses TRBV12-3 or TRBV12-4 and TRBJ2-1, with 10 nucleotides matching TRBD2. V dropped 4 bases and J dropped 9; count of bases not matched to a gene: 12. This CDR3 has 16 residues.

A word on this clonotype: Relative to the germline gene, one junction end is altered; a read error may explain this. This rearrangement joins TRBV5-1 to TRBJ2-1, with 15 bases fitting TRBD2. The length of the CDR3 is 17 residues. Looked up from germline, CDR1 is SGHRS and CDR2 is YFSETQ. CDR3 protein: CASSSPGLAGGYNEQFF. The CDR3 DNA is TGTGCCAGCAGCTCTCCGGGACTAGCGGGAGGCTACAATGAGCAGTTCTTC. The full variable domain, in which reference TRBV5-1 and TRBJ2-1 provide the parts outside the CDR3, is KAGVTQTPRYLIKTRGQQVTLSCSPISGHRSVSWYQQTPGQGLQFLFEYFSETQRNKGNFPGRFSGRQFSNSRSEMNVSTLELGDSALYLCASSSPGLAGGYNEQFFGPGTRLTVL.

This clonotype has at least ten counts. The V call is TRBV7-2, the J call TRBJ2-1; TRBD2 aligns across 11 bases. V shed 3 bases and J 6 bases; nucleotides not matched to a gene: 10. CDR1 is SGHTA, CDR2 FQGNSA, per germline. The CDR3 consists of 17 residues. CDR3 sequence (DNA): TGTGCCAGCAGCTTGCCTACATTTAGCGGGAGGGGCAATGAGCAGTTCTTC. This gives the protein CASSLPTFSGRGNEQFF.